Given below is one T cell receptor beta chain in context. The data are from a study of blood T cell repertoires in COVID-19. Study context: The study drew acute and convalescent COVID-19 samples from the United States, Italy and Spain. In each case, the material was cDNA or gDNA derived from T cells, B-cell-depleted T cells, or PBMCs.

Method: immunoSEQ multiplex PCR; TCRdb's copy keeps in-frame clones and lacks some. This sample has 120,000 to 150,000 clones, with almost 80% found just once. V lost 2 bases and J lost 3, with 10 bases in between. CDR1 MNHNY and CDR2 SVGAGI come from the germline V gene (reference sequence). This CDR3 is built from 15 residues. Specimen: peripheral blood. The sequence was obtained from a man aged 45 to 65 with active or convalescent COVID-19. The V and J genes are TRBV6-6 and TRBJ2-2; D perhaps matches TRBD1 (6 bases). The CDR3 DNA reads as TGTGCCAGCAGTTACCAGGACAGAGACACCGGGGAGCTGTTTTTT. It encodes CASSYQDRDTGELFF.